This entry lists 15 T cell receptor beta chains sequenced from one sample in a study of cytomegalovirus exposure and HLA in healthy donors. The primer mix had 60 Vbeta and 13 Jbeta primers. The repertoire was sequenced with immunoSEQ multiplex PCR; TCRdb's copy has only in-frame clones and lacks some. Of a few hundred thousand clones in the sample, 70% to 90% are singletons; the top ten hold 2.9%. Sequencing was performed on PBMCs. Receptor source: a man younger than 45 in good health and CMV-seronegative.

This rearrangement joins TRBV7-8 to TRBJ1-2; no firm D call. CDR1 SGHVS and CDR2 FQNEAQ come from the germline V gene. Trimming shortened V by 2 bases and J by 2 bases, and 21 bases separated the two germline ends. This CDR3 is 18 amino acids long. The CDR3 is CASSLTSSTGAANYGYTF. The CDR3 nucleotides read TGTGCCAGCAGCTTAACGTCGTCAACGGGAGCTGCGAACTATGGCTACACCTTC.

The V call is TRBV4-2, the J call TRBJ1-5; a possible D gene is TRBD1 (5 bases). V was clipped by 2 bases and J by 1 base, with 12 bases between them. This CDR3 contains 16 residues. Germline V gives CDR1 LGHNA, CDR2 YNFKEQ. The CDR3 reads CASSQSAGGSNQPQHF. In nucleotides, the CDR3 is TGTGCCAGCAGCCAAAGTGCCGGGGGGAGCAATCAGCCCCAGCATTTT.

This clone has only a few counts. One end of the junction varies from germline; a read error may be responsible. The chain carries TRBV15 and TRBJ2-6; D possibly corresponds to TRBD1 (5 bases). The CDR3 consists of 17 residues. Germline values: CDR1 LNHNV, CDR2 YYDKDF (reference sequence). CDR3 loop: CATSRDLLGAGASVLTF. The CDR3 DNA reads TGTGCCACCAGCAGAGACTTATTAGGGGCTGGGGCCAGCGTCCTGACTTTC.

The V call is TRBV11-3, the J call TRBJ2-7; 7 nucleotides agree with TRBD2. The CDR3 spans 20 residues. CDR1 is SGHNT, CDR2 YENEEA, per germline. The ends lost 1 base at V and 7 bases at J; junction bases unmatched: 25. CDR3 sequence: CASSLAPPGGKGERVGEQYF. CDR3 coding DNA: TGTGCCAGCAGCTTAGCCCCCCCCGGGGGGAAAGGTGAAAGGGTTGGTGAGCAGTACTTC.

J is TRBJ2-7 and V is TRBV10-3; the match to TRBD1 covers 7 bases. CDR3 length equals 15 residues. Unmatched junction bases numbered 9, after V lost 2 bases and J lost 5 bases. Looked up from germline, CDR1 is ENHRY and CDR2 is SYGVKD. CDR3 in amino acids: CAISETLQGTHEQYF. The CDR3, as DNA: TGTGCCATCAGTGAGACCCTACAGGGGACCCACGAGCAGTACTTC.

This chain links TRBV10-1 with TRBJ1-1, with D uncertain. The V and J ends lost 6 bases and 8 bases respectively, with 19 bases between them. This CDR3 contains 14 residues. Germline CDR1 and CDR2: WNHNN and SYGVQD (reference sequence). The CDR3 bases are TGCGCCAGCAGCTCCGGGAGTACGGGGAGGGAAGCTTTCTTT. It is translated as CASSSGSTGREAFF.

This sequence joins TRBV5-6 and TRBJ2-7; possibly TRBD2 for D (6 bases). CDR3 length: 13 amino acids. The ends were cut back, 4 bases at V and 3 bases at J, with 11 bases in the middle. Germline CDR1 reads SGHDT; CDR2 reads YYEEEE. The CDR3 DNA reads TGTGCCAGCAGCGTTAGGAGGGGCTACGAGCAGTACTTC. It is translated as CASSVRRGYEQYF.

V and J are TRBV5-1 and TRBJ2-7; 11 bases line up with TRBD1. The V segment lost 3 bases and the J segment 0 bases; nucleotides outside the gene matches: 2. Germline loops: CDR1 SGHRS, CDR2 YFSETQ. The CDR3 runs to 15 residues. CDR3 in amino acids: CASSSDRGLSYEQYF. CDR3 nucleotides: TGCGCCAGCAGCTCGGACAGGGGGCTCTCCTACGAGCAGTACTTC.

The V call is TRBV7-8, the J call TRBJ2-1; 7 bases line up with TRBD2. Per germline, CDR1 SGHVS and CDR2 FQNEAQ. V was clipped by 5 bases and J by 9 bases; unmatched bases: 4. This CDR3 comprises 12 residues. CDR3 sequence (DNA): TGTGCCAGCAGCCTGGGGGAGGGTGAGCAGTTCTTC. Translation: CASSLGEGEQFF.

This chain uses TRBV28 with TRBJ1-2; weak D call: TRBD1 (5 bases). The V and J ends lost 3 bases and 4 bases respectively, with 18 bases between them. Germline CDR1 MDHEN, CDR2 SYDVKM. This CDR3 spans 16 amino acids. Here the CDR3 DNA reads TGTGCCAGCAGTTTGCACCAGGGAAGGGTTAGCTATGGCTACACCTTC. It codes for CASSLHQGRVSYGYTF.

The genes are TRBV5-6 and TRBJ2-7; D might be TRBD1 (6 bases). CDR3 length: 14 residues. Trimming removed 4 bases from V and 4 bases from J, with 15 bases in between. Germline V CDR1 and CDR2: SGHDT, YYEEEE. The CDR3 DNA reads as TGTGCCAGCAGCATATCCGGGACATATTACGAGCAGTACTTC. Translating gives CASSISGTYYEQYF.

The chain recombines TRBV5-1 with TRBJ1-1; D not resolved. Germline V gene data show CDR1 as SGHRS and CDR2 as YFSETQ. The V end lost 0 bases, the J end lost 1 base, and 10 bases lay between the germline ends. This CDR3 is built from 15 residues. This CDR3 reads CASSLAGEGNTEAFF. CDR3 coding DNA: TGCGCCAGCAGCTTGGCCGGAGAAGGGAACACTGAAGCTTTCTTT.

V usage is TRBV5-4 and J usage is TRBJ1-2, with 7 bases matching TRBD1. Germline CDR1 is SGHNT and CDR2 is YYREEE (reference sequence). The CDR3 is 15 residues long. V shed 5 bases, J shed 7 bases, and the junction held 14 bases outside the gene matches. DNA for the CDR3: TGTGCCAGCAGGACCTTGACAGGGCAACGGAGTGGCTACACCTTC. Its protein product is CASRTLTGQRSGYTF.

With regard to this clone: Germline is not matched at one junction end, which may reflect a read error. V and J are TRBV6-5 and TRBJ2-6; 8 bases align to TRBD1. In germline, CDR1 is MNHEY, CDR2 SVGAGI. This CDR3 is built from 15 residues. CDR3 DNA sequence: TGTGCCAGCAGGGCAGGGGGCACTGGGGCCAGCGTCCTGACTTTC. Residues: CASRAGGTGASVLTF.

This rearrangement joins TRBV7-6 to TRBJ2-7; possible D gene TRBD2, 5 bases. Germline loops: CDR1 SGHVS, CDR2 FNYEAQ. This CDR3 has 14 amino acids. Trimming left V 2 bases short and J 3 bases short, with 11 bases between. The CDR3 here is CASSLLALSYEQYF. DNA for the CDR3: TGTGCCAGCAGCTTACTAGCTCTGAGCTACGAGCAGTACTTC. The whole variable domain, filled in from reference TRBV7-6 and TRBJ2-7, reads GAGVSQSPRYKVTKRGQDVALRCDPISGHVSLYWYRQALGQGPEFLTYFNYEAQQDKSGLPNDRFSAERPEGSISTLTIQRTEQRDSAMYRCASSLLALSYEQYFGPGTRLTVT.